The source of this T cell receptor beta chain is a study of control samples from healthy donors and cancer patients. Only in-frame clones appear in the TCRdb table, and some are missing; sequencing was by immunoSEQ multiplex PCR. The sample carries 100,000 to 150,000 clones, around 90% recorded once. The receptor comes from a man between 18 and 29 years old in good health. The source material was blood.

The CDR3 reads CASSAQGDTQYF. The CDR3 nucleotides read TGTGCCAGCAGCGCACAGGGAGATACGCAGTATTTT. J is TRBJ2-3 and V is TRBV9; weak D call: TRBD1 (6 bases). V lost 3 bases, J lost 5 bases, and 7 bases lay in between. The CDR3 spans 12 residues. The germline V gene has CDR1 SGDLS and CDR2 YYNGEE.